This T cell receptor (beta chain) was observed in a study of blood T cell repertoires in COVID-19. In the authors' methods: Amplification from reference gene primers served as the basis for estimated nucleated cell counts. This table comes from immunoSEQ multiplex PCR, and its TCRdb copy is limited to in-frame clones, with some not included. The V and J calls and clone size come from that table; D and trimming were worked out from the DNA. The sample lists nearly 200,000 clones, approximately 85% occurring once. This clone was observed once. This CDR3 is 14 amino acids long. The J segment lost 8 bases and the V segment lost 4 bases, leaving 8 bases of the junction unmatched. Germline V gives CDR1 MNHEY, CDR2 SVGAGI.

The sequenced sample was peripheral blood. The source of this sequence is a woman in her seventies with active or convalescent COVID-19. The chain carries TRBV6-5 and TRBJ2-1, with 7 bases aligning to TRBD2. Here the CDR3 reads CASSLLARLHEQFF. For the CDR3, the DNA is TGTGCCAGCAGTTTACTAGCGAGGTTGCATGAGCAGTTCTTC.